This T cell receptor (beta chain) was retrieved from a study of cytotoxic CD8 clonotypes in ibrutinib-treated CLL (dated by TCRdb to the early 2020s). Looking at the study overall: The cohort was composed of ten to eleven relapsed/refractory and about 15 treatment-naive patients; IGHV unmutated status was identified in 17 to 18 patients. Partial responses were observed in about 24 patients and complete responses in 2; after a median follow-up of 68 months, remission was maintained in 14 patients and progression was observed in around twelve. Response samples were obtained after a median of around eleven months of treatment, with a range of roughly 6 to 36 months. An average of about 250,000 productive templates and 80,000 to 95,000 productive rearrangements was obtained per sample. Of the 86 people in the trial, about two dozen had longitudinal samples available. Cryopreserved peripheral blood mononuclear cells were collected before treatment, at response, and at either disease progression or sustained remission. On the study overall, not on this receptor specifically: Public clonotypes were rare and either shrank or stayed stable during treatment, and the rise in clonality at ibrutinib response reflected expansion of private clonotypes. Clonality increased at ibrutinib response, stayed stable in sustained remission, and fell back toward baseline at progression. Baseline clonality exceeded that of age-matched healthy donors and correlated strongly with circulating CD8+ T-cell counts. Sampling times were not matched between patients in sustained remission and patients whose disease was progressing, and lymph node repertoires were not examined.

The goal of deep resolution MiSeq sequencing was a depth between 1 in 1 million and 1 in 200,000 T cells, and coverage averaged 10x per clonotype. The immunoSEQ hsTCRB Kit was used to generate TCR beta libraries. Turning to the authors' computational methods: Data were analyzed with ImmunoSEQ Data Assistant and ImmunoSEQ Analyzer, with V, D and J genes assigned per IMGT definitions. Clonality, which ranges from 0 to 1, was calculated as one minus the normalized Shannon entropy of productive rearrangement frequencies. Only overrepresented clonotypes making up at least 0.05% of the repertoire of each patient were included in the public clonotype analysis. Repertoires from some 14 age-matched healthy donors in immuneACCESS were used as clonality controls. The table comes from immuneACCESS by way of TCRdb, which keeps in-frame sequences with V and J called. Part of the clones is missing from these tables; in studies checked, under half for an unresolved V gene and the rest for unknown reasons. The V and J calls and clone size were taken over from that table, and D and trimming were inferred from the DNA. The sample has around 310,000 clones on record, just under 80% of them singletons. The top ten clones comprise 6.5% to 8% of the sample.

CDR1 and CDR2 are drawn from the germline V gene (reference sequence): SGHKS, YYEKEE. Relative to germline, V is missing 5 bases and J is missing 4 bases, with 11 bases of the junction outside any gene match. Reading from cysteine to phenylalanine, the CDR3 counts 15 amino acids. The read is trimmed to its CDR3 DNA, 45 bases read in frame from base 1. This clone was seen more than once but under ten times. What this receptor recognizes is not known. No much larger clone exists at a distance of one base, and base qualities are not known. Roughly 1.8 micrograms of genomic DNA were extracted from cryopreserved PBMCs for TCR beta library preparation. Longitudinal blood samples from CLL patients receiving ibrutinib monotherapy were subjected to high-throughput TCR beta sequencing. The patients were enrolled in a single-center, open-label phase 2 trial of ibrutinib monotherapy.

In this chain, TRBV5-5 is recombined with TRBJ2-7; 8 bases in between match TRBD2. The receptor was isolated from a human donor with chronic lymphocytic leukemia. This specimen consisted of PBMCs, obtained before ibrutinib treatment. The CDR3 reads CASRSGTSYMYEQYF. The nucleotide sequence reads TGTGCCAGCAGATCCGGGACTAGTTATATGTACGAGCAGTACTTC.